The sequence of this T cell receptor (beta chain) was determined in a study of beta chain features in type 1 diabetes. Background on the study: About 110,000,000 sorted cells were examined across all samples. Study-level points and caveats: Type 1 diabetes patients had TCRB CDR3s that were shorter (moderately but significantly so) in all four CD4+ subsets.

The isolated RNA, all of it, was reverse transcribed, so expressed TCRB transcripts were what got sequenced. The average read count of naive, central memory and regulatory T cell samples was approximately 4 million. Some clones are missing from TCRdb's copy, which holds only in-frame ones; the method was immunoSEQ multiplex PCR. The table includes 130,000 or so clones, 7.5% to 9.5% detected once. This clone was found a few times. As yet, its antigen is unknown. With V trimmed by 8 bases and J by 3 bases, 9 bases remained unmatched. The V gene's germline CDR1 is MNHEY and CDR2 SVGAGI. The CDR3 contains 15 residues.

The gene calls are TRBV6-5 and TRBJ1-1; 10 positions agree with TRBD1. Material for sequencing was central memory CD4+ T cells from blood. This sequence originates from a man aged 30 to 45 with type 1 diabetes. CDR3 loop: CASLSTGTGDTEAFF. The CDR3 DNA is TGTGCCAGCCTTTCAACCGGGACAGGGGACACTGAAGCTTTCTTT.